Presented here are 23 T cell receptor beta chains from one specimen sequenced in a study of blood T cell repertoires in COVID-19. The table came from immunoSEQ multiplex PCR; TCRdb's copy has only in-frame clones and leaves some out. The sample records about 50,000 clones, around 89% being singletons. Sequencing input: peripheral blood. The receptors were sampled from a man aged 45-60 years with active COVID-19.

The rearrangement joins TRBV7-9 to TRBJ1-6; D possibly corresponds to TRBD1 (5 bases). Germline lookup yields CDR1 SEHNR and CDR2 FQNEAQ (reference sequence). This CDR3 contains 14 residues. V was pared by 6 bases and J by 7 bases, with 13 bases between. The CDR3 coding sequence is TGTGCCAGCAGGACCGATCCAGGGAATTCACCCCTCCACTTT. Its protein product is CASRTDPGNSPLHF.

CDR3 sequence: CASSPDSRETQYF. The CDR3 DNA is TGCGCCAGCAGCCCCGACAGTCGGGAGACCCAGTACTTC. The chain employs TRBV5-1 and TRBJ2-5, with a tentative D call TRBD1 (5 bases). Trimming shortened V by 4 bases and J by 5 bases, and 12 bases separated the two germline ends. This CDR3 spans 13 amino acids. From germline, CDR1 is SGHRS and CDR2 YFSETQ.

This clone was counted between two and nine times. The chain recombines TRBV3-1 (or the pseudogene TRBV3-2) with TRBJ2-7; D is perhaps TRBD1 (5 bases). The CDR3 consists of 15 residues. Germline V gives CDR1 LGHDT, CDR2 YNNKEL (reference sequence). V dropped 4 bases and J dropped 5 bases, with 18 bases sitting between them. The CDR3 protein is CASSLPGQGRDEQYF. The CDR3 DNA is TGTGCCAGCAGCCTACCGGGCCAGGGCCGGGACGAGCAGTACTTC.

The V call is TRBV9, the J call TRBJ2-3, with D possibly matching TRBD2 (5 bases). CDR1 SGDLS and CDR2 YYNGEE come from the germline V gene. The CDR3 sequence is 15 residues long. Trimming stripped 4 bases from V and 7 bases from J, with 19 bases between. CDR3 sequence reads: CASSPRRGSLNTQYF. CDR3 nucleotides: TGTGCCAGCAGCCCCCGGCGAGGGTCGCTAAATACGCAGTATTTT.

This clone was counted a single time. Sequence at one end of the junction differs from germline and may be a read error. The chain employs TRBV2 and TRBJ2-2; D is perhaps TRBD1 (5 bases). The CDR3 has 13 amino acids. Per the germline V gene, CDR1 is SNHLY and CDR2 is FYNNEI. In DNA, the CDR3 is TGCCTTCAGAAGGGGTGGAACACCGGGGAGCTGTTTTTT. This gives the protein CLQKGWNTGELFF. Full variable domain (outside the CDR3, taken from reference TRBV2 and TRBJ2-2): EPEVTQTPSHQVTQMGQEVILRCVPISNHLYFYWYRQILGQKVEFLVSFYNNEISEKSEIFDDQFSVERPDGSNFTLKIRSTKLEDSAMYFCLQKGWNTGELFFGEGSRLTVL.

This chain joins TRBV12-5 and TRBJ2-1, with 10 positions matching TRBD1. From germline, CDR1 is LGHNT and CDR2 FRNRAP. The CDR3 contains 16 residues. The V and J ends lost 4 bases and 5 bases, in that order; junction bases with no gene match: 8. The CDR3 region is CASGSLRDRGDNEQFF. The CDR3 DNA reads TGTGCTAGTGGTTCCCTCCGGGACAGGGGAGACAATGAGCAGTTCTTC.

This chain uses TRBV6-5 with TRBJ1-1; the match to TRBD1 covers 9 bases. V shed 4 bases, J shed 7 bases, and the junction held 10 bases outside the gene matches. Per germline, CDR1 MNHEY and CDR2 SVGAGI. There are 15 residues in the CDR3. The CDR3 sequence is CASSWDREFGGEAFF. DNA for the CDR3: TGTGCCAGCAGTTGGGACAGGGAGTTCGGGGGTGAAGCTTTCTTT.

The CDR3 protein is CSGQQGNYGYTF. In nucleotides, the CDR3 is TGCAGCGGACAACAGGGGAACTATGGCTACACCTTC. The rearrangement links TRBV29-1 to TRBJ1-2; 7 nucleotides align to TRBD1. Germline CDR1 is SQVTM and CDR2 is ANQGSEA. The CDR3 consists of 12 residues. The V and J ends lost 7 bases and 2 bases, in that order; junction bases with no gene match: 4.

V gene TRBV7-9 combines with J gene TRBJ2-7; D may be TRBD2 (6 bases). The CDR3 consists of 12 residues. Trimming removed 5 bases at V and 6 bases at J, with 11 bases between. Germline lookup yields CDR1 SEHNR and CDR2 FQNEAQ (reference sequence). CDR3: CASSGTAGEQYF. CDR3 in DNA: TGTGCCAGCAGCGGGACTGCGGGCGAGCAGTACTTC.

J is TRBJ2-3 and V is TRBV7-7; 14 bases are a match to TRBD2. Looked up from germline, CDR1 is SSHAT and CDR2 is FNYEAQ (reference sequence). This CDR3 is 15 amino acids long. J lost 7 bases, V lost 4 bases, and 4 bases had no gene match. CDR3 nucleotides: TGTGCCAGCAGCTCCGGACTAGCGGGAGGATATACGCAGTATTTT. Protein sequence: CASSSGLAGGYTQYF.

The chain joins TRBV5-4 to TRBJ2-1, with 14 bases that match TRBD2. Germline lookup yields CDR1 SGHNT and CDR2 YYREEE (reference sequence). The ends lost 4 bases at V and 7 bases at J; junction bases unmatched: 4. The CDR3 covers 15 residues. CDR3 sequence reads: CASSPGLAGGNEQFF. The CDR3 region has the DNA TGTGCCAGCAGCCCCGGACTAGCGGGGGGTAATGAGCAGTTCTTC. The entire variable domain, with the rest obtained from reference TRBV5-4 and TRBJ2-1, is as follows: ETGVTQSPTHLIKTRGQQVTLRCSSQSGHNTVSWYQQALGQGPQFIFQYYREEENGRGNFPPRFSGLQFPNYSSELNVNALELDDSALYLCASSPGLAGGNEQFFGPGTRLTVL.

V gene TRBV21-1 combines with J gene TRBJ1-2; TRBD1, the table's D call, was not compared with the DNA. TRBV21-1 is an annotated pseudogene. This CDR3 region has 14 residues. The CDR3 nucleotides read TGTGCCAGCAGCCAGGCCGGCCCCTCCTATGGCTACACCTTC. It specifies CASSQAGPSYGYTF.

A few counts support this clone. V usage is TRBV6-6 and J usage is TRBJ2-7, with 8 bases fitting TRBD1. V trimming: 5 bases; J trimming: 0 bases; junction bases outside the gene matches: 6. This CDR3 comprises 15 residues. The germline CDR1 and CDR2 sequences are MNHNY and SVGAGI (reference sequence). The CDR3 DNA sequence: TGTGCCAGCAGTGCGGACAGGGAAAGCTCCTACGAGCAGTACTTC. This sequence encodes CASSADRESSYEQYF.

The genes are TRBV28 and TRBJ2-3; D possibly corresponds to TRBD2 (6 bases). The germline CDR1 and CDR2 sequences are MDHEN and SYDVKM. This CDR3 has 15 amino acids. V shed 3 bases and J shed 0 bases, with 10 bases lying between them. The CDR3 here is CASSFQGLSTDTQYF. The CDR3 DNA reads as TGTGCCAGCAGTTTCCAGGGACTTAGCACAGATACGCAGTATTTT.

V is TRBV7-3 and J is TRBJ2-2; D is unresolved. This CDR3 is 13 amino acids long. The V end was cut by 1 base, the J end by 6 bases, with 6 bases between. The germline CDR1 and CDR2 sequences are SGHTA and FQGTGA. CDR3 in amino acids: CASSLNSPGELFF. The CDR3 DNA reads as TGTGCCAGCAGCTTAAATAGCCCCGGGGAGCTGTTTTTT.

The chain combines TRBV5-1 with TRBJ2-5; D ambiguous. Germline V gene lookup returns CDR1 SGHRS and CDR2 YFSETQ. The CDR3 length is 13 residues. V lost 6 bases and J 2 bases, leaving 11 bases between the germline ends. The CDR3 coding sequence is TGCGCCAGCAATACACATAAACAAGAGACCCAGTACTTC. Encoded protein: CASNTHKQETQYF.

This chain connects TRBV19 to TRBJ2-1, with TRBD2 matching over 11 bases. The CDR3 runs 15 residues. From germline, CDR1 is LNHDA and CDR2 SQIVND (reference sequence). Losses at the gene ends were 4 bases for V and 5 bases for J; bases not matched to a gene: 4. Written as DNA, the CDR3 is TGTGCCAGTAGTAAGACTAGCGGGGACAACAATGAGCAGTTCTTC. It codes for CASSKTSGDNNEQFF.

This chain joins TRBV7-3 and TRBJ1-1, with a tentative D call TRBD1 (5 bases). Germline loops: CDR1 SGHTA, CDR2 FQGTGA. The CDR3 is 14 residues long. Trimming stripped 2 bases from V and 1 base from J, with 8 bases between. The CDR3 spells CASSLGAENTEAFF. The DNA for the CDR3 is TGTGCCAGCAGCTTAGGGGCAGAGAACACTGAAGCTTTCTTT.

The genes are TRBV6-5 and TRBJ2-3, with no clear D. The ends were cut back, 6 bases at V and 2 bases at J, with 6 bases in the middle. This CDR3 comprises 12 residues. Germline V gene data show CDR1 as MNHEY and CDR2 as SVGAGI. CDR3 nucleotide sequence: TGTGCCAGCAGCATCAACACAGATACGCAGTATTTT. Its protein product is CASSINTDTQYF.

This clone was observed once. This sequence joins TRBV2 and TRBJ1-6; D is uncertain. Germline CDR1 is SNHLY and CDR2 is FYNNEI. CDR3 length: 16 residues. V lost 7 bases and J lost 3, with 16 bases in between. The CDR3 DNA sequence: TGTGCCAGCATCCACCCTGGACTAGTCTATAATTCACCCCTCCACTTT. This sequence encodes CASIHPGLVYNSPLHF.

The rearrangement uses TRBV10-3 and TRBJ2-7; 8 bases line up with TRBD2. Germline trimming cut 7 bases from V and 4 bases from J; bases unmatched to any gene: 6. Germline values: CDR1 ENHRY, CDR2 SYGVKD. The CDR3 runs to 13 residues. The CDR3 is CAIKTSGDYEQYF. The CDR3 nucleotides read TGTGCCATCAAAACTAGCGGAGATTACGAGCAGTACTTC.

The CDR3 here is CASSDQGLASETQYF. The CDR3 region has the DNA TGTGCCAGCAGTGACCAGGGACTAGCCAGTGAGACCCAGTACTTC. The chain carries TRBV2 and TRBJ2-5; 9 positions match TRBD2. Germline V lookup: CDR1 SNHLY, CDR2 FYNNEI. The CDR3 consists of 15 residues. Losses at the gene ends were 3 bases for V and 5 bases for J; bases not matched to a gene: 7.

The genes are TRBV6-2 or TRBV6-3 and TRBJ2-3; the match to TRBD2 covers 10 bases. Germline CDR1 is MNHEY and CDR2 is SVGEGT. Germline trimming cut 0 bases from V and 0 bases from J; bases unmatched to any gene: 3. This CDR3 spans 17 amino acids. This CDR3 is CASSYSTSGLSTDTQYF. The CDR3 DNA is TGTGCCAGCAGTTACTCGACTAGCGGGCTGAGCACAGATACGCAGTATTTT.